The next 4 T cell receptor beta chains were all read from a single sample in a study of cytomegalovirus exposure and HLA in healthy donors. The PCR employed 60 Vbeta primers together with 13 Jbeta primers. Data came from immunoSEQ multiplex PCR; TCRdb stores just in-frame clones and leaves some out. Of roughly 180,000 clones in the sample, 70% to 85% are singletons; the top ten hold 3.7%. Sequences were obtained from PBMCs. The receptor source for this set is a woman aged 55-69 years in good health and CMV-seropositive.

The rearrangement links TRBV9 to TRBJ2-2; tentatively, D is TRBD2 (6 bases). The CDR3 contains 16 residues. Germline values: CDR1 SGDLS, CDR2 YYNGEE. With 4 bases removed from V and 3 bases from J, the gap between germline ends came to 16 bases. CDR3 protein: CASSPSRGSYTGELFF. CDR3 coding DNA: TGTGCCAGCAGCCCTTCTCGGGGGTCATACACCGGGGAGCTGTTTTTT.

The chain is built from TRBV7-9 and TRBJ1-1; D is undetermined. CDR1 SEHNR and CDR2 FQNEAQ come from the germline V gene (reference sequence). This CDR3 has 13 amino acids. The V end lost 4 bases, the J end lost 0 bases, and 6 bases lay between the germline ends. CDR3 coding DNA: TGTGCCAGCAGCTACTCGATGAACACTGAAGCTTTCTTT. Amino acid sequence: CASSYSMNTEAFF.

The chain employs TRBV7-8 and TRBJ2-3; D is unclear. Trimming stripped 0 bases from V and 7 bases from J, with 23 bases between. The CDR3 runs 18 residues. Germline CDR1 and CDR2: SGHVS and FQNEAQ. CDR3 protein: CASSLALSRNQLGNTQYF. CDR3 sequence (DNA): TGTGCCAGCAGCTTAGCGTTGTCTAGAAACCAATTAGGAAATACGCAGTATTTT.

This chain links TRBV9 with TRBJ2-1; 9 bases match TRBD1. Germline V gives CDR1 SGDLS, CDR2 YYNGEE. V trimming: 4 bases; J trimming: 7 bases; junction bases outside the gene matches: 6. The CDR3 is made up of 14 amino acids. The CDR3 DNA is TGTGCCAGCAGCCCACGACAGGGGGGGAATGAGCAGTTCTTC. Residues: CASSPRQGGNEQFF.